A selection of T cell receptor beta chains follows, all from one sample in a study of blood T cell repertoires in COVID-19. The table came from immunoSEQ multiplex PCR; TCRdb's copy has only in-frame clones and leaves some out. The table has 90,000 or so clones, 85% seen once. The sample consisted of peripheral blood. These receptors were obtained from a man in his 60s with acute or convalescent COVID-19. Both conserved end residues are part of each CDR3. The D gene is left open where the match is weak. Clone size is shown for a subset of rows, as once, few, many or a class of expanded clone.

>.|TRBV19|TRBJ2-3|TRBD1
TGTGCCAGTAGTACAGGGGGAAGCACAGATACGCAGTATTTT
CASSTGGSTDTQYF
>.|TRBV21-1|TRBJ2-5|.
TGTGCCAGCAGCAAAGTATTCCTAGCGGAGTACCAAGAGACCCAGTACTTC
CASSKVFLAEYQETQYF
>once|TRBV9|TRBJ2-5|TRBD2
TGTGCCAGCAGCGTAGCTACTAGCGGGGGGTCACAAGAGACCCAGTACTTC
CASSVATSGGSQETQYF
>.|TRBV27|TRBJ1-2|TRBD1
TGTGCCAGCAGCCGTACGGACAGGGTTAACTATGGCTACACCTTC
CASSRTDRVNYGYTF
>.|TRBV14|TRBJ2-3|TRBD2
TGTGCCAGCAGCCATCGGCGCCCCGGGACTAGCGGGAGAAAGTCCACAGATACGCAGTATTTT
CASSHRRPGTSGRKSTDTQYF
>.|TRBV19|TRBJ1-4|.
TGTGCCAGTAGTATAGCAGGAAGCGAAAAACTGTTTTTT
CASSIAGSEKLFF
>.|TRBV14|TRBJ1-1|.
TGTGCCAGCAGCCAAGGGGGCGCGGTGAACACTGAAGCTTTCTTT
CASSQGGAVNTEAFF
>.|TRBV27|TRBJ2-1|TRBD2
TGTGCCAGCAGTTACACCAGCGGGAGGGCAAATGAGCAGTTCTTC
CASSYTSGRANEQFF
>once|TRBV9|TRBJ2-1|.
TGTGCCAGCAGCGTAGTAAGTGGTAGCGGTGAGCAGTTCTTC
CASSVVSGSGEQFF
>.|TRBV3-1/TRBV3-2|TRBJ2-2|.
TGTGCCAGCAGCCAAGCGGGGGGCCTGGCCGGGGAGCTGTTTTTT
CASSQAGGLAGELFF
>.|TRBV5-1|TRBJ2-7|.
TGCGCCAGCAGCCTGACGGGAGCCTACGAGCAGTACTTC
CASSLTGAYEQYF
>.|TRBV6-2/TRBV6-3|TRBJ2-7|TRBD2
TGTGCCAGCAGTTTCCAAAGCGGGAGGGGGGAGCAGTACTTC
CASSFQSGRGEQYF
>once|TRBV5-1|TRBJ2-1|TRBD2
TGCGCCAGCAGCTTAAGCGGGAGCGGATACAATGAGCAGTTCTTC
CASSLSGSGYNEQFF
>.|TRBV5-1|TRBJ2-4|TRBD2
TGCGCCAGCAGCCCGGGACTAGCTAGAAGGGTCAAAAACATTCAGTACTTC
CASSPGLARRVKNIQYF
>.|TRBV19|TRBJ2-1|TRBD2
TGTGCCAGTAGTATTGCTAGCGGGGGAATTTCCTACAATGAGCAGTTCTTC
CASSIASGGISYNEQFF
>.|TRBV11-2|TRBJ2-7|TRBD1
TGTGCCAGCAGCTGGGGACAGGGCTCCTACGAGCAGTACTTC
CASSWGQGSYEQYF
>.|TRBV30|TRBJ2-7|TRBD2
TGTGCCTGGGGCGCGGGGGTCGGGTCCTACGAGCAGTACTTC
CAWGAGVGSYEQYF
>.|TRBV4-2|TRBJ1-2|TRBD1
TGTGCCAGCAGCCCGGAACAGGGGTACTATGGCTACACCTTC
CASSPEQGYYGYTF
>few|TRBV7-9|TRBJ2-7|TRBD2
TGTGCCAGCAGCTTAGTGACTAGCGCCCCGGGCGAGCAGTACTTC
CASSLVTSAPGEQYF
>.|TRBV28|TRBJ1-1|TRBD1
TGTGCCAGCAGTTCCCCAGGGGGCCGAACTGAAGCTTTCTTT
CASSSPGGRTEAFF
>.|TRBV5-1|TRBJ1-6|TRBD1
TGCGCCAGCAAGGGGGCCGGGATGACACCCCTCCACTTT
CASKGAGMTPLHF
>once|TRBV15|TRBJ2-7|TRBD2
TGTGCCACCAGCAGAGTTGGGAGGGAGGGACTAGCGGGACCTTACGAGCAGTACTTC
CATSRVGREGLAGPYEQYF
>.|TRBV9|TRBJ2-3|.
TGTGCCAGCAGCGTAGCTTCCAGCGGTTGGTCAGATACGCAGTATTTT
CASSVASSGWSDTQYF
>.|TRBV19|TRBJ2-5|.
TGTGCCAGTAGTATGCTAGTTGGAGAGACCCAGTACTTC
CASSMLVGETQYF
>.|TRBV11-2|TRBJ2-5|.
TGTGCCAGCAGCTTTCAGGGCCTCCAAGAGACCCAGTACTTC
CASSFQGLQETQYF
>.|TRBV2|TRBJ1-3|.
TGTGCCAGCAGCGCCGGGGGTGTGGGCTCTGGAAACACCATATATTTT
CASSAGGVGSGNTIYF
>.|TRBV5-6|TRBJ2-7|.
TGTGCCAGCAGCCGTGCACTGACCTACGAGCAGTACTTC
CASSRALTYEQYF
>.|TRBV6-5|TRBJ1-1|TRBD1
TGTGCCAGCAGCGGACAGGGGGCCACTGAAGCTTTCTTT
CASSGQGATEAFF
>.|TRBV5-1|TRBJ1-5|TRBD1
TGCGCCAGCAGCTCCGGGACAGGGGTCCAGCCCCAGCATTTT
CASSSGTGVQPQHF
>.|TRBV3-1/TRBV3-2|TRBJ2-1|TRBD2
TGTGCCAGCAGCTCCGGACTAGGGAGAAGTGAGCAGTTCTTC
CASSSGLGRSEQFF
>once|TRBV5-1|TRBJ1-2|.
TGCGCCAGCAGCATAGTAGGCAGGAATGGCTACACCTTC
CASSIVGRNGYTF
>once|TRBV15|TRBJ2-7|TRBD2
TGTGCCACCAGCAGGGGGACTAGCGGGAGTTACGAGCAGTACTTC
CATSRGTSGSYEQYF
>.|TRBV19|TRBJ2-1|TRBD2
TGTGCCAGTTCCCGCCGGACTAGCCCAATTGGCGAGCAGTTCTTC
CASSRRTSPIGEQFF
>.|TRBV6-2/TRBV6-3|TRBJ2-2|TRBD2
TGTGCCAGCAGTTCTACTAGCGGAGCCCTGACCGGGGAGCTGTTTTTT
CASSSTSGALTGELFF
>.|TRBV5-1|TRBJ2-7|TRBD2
TGCGCCAGCAGCTCCTCCCCTCTAGCGGCGGGCTACGAGCAGTACTTC
CASSSSPLAAGYEQYF
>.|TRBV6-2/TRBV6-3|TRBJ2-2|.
TGTGCCAGCAGTTACTCGCTCCCCGCTCCCACAGGGAACACCGGGGAGCTGTTTTTT
CASSYSLPAPTGNTGELFF
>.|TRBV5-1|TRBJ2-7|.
TGCGCCAGCGGACGGGAGTCCGGGAACTACGAGCAGTACTTC
CASGRESGNYEQYF
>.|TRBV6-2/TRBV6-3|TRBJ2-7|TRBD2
TGTGCCAGCAGTTACTCTTCTAGCGGAGGCTACGAGCAGTACTTC
CASSYSSSGGYEQYF
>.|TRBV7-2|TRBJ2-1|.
TGTGCCAGCAGCTTAGCGGAGAGCAATGAGCAGTTCTTC
CASSLAESNEQFF
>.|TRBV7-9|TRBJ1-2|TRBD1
TGTGCCAGCAGCATCGGACAGGGGGCGCGGGACTATGGCTACACCTTC
CASSIGQGARDYGYTF
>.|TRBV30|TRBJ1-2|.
TGTGCCTGGAGTGGGGGGACTAGGGGGGAACATGGCTACACCTTC
CAWSGGTRGEHGYTF
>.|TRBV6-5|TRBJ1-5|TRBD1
TGTGCCAGCAAAAGACAGGGGAGACAGCCCCAGCATTTT
CASKRQGRQPQHF
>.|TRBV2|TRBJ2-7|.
TGTGCCAGTAGACTACGGGGAAGCTCCTACGAGCAGTACTTC
CASRLRGSSYEQYF
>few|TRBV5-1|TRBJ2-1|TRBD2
TGCGCCAGCAGCTATGGACTAGCGGACTACAATGAGCAGTTCTTC
CASSYGLADYNEQFF
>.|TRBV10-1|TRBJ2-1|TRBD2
TGCGCCAGCAACGCGGGACTAGCGGGGAAGGGTGAGCAGTTCTTC
CASNAGLAGKGEQFF
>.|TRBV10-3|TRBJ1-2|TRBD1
TGTGCCATCAGTGAGTCCATCCGGGACAGAGGCAGCTACACCTTC
CAISESIRDRGSYTF
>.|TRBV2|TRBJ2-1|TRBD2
TGTGCCAGCAGTCGGGACGCGGGAGGACTAGACAATGAGCAGTTCTTC
CASSRDAGGLDNEQFF
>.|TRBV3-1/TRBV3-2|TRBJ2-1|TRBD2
TGTGCCAGCAGCCCCATGTCTAGCGGGAGGGCTACGTTCTTC
CASSPMSSGRATFF
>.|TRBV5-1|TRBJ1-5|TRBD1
TGCGCCAGCAGCAGAACGGGACAGGGCGACCAGCCCCAGCATTTT
CASSRTGQGDQPQHF
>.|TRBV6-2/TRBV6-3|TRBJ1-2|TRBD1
TGTGCCAGCAGTCAAGTTCCCGGGACAGGTGTTAACTATGGCTACACCTTC
CASSQVPGTGVNYGYTF
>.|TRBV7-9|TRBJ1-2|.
TGTGCCAGCAGCTTAACAGAGGCCGGGGGGTACACCTTC
CASSLTEAGGYTF
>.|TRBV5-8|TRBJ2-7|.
TGTGCCAGCAGCTTGTTGGGGGCCAAGGGCGAGCAGTACTTC
CASSLLGAKGEQYF
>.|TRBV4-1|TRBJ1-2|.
TGCGCCAGCAGCCCCCGACCGGGAAACTATGGCTACACCTTC
CASSPRPGNYGYTF
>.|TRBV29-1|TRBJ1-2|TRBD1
TGCAGCGTTGACACGGGACAGCCTGACTATGGCTACACCTTC
CSVDTGQPDYGYTF
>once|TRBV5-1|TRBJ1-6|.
TGCGCCAGCAGCTTTGGCAGCTCCGGGGATTCACCCCTCCACTTT
CASSFGSSGDSPLHF
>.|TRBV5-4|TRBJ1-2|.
TGTGCCAGCAGCATCAGGGGCCCCTATGGCTACACCTTC
CASSIRGPYGYTF